Reported below is one T cell receptor beta chain. Its antigen specificity is not known. Within one base of it there is no much larger clone, and no base qualities were kept. These data originate in a study of T cell changes during pregnancy in multiple sclerosis (dated by TCRdb to between 2019 and 2020). Notes on the research overall: In women with multiple sclerosis, the researchers looked at how the T cell repertoire shifted as pregnancy progressed.

The protocol used for the library was the immunoSEQ multiplex PCR assay. TCRdb obtained this table from immuneACCESS and retained in-frame rearrangements with V and J assigned. These tables miss some clones; where compared with another copy, unresolved V genes account for less than half of the shortfall, and the remainder is unexplained. The sample profile shows about 76,000 clones; about 95% of them were found once. 0.58% of the sample is taken by the ten largest. The TCR comes from a female donor with multiple sclerosis, enrolled in a pregnancy study. This specimen was peripheral blood, taken in the third trimester of pregnancy.

The CDR3 region reads CASSPFDRANTEAFF. At the DNA level, the sequence is TGTGCCAGCAGTCCATTCGACAGAGCAAACACTGAAGCTTTCTTT. This receptor chain uses TRBV5-6 and TRBJ1-1; the D segment could be TRBD1, given 5 matching bases. The germline V gene sets CDR1 to SGHDT and CDR2 to YYEEEE. Inclusive of the bounding cysteine and phenylalanine, the CDR3 is 15 residues long. Only CDR3 DNA is held: 45 bases, read in frame from base 1. The germline ends are 16 bases apart after V is trimmed by 5 bases and J by 2 bases.